The present TCR beta chain was sequenced within a study of blood T cell repertoires in COVID-19. Looking at the study overall: Sites in the United States, Italy and Spain provided acute and convalescent COVID-19 samples. Nucleic acid was either cDNA or gDNA, and it came from T cells, B-cell-depleted T cells, or PBMCs.

Seattle researchers signed up patients amid active infection and tracked them longitudinally. In the original processing: Reference gene primer amplification gave estimated nucleated cell counts. Measured with immunoSEQ multiplex PCR; TCRdb has only the in-frame clones, and not every one. For V, J and clone size, that table is used; D and trimming come from the DNA. The sample shows 410,000 or so clones, approximately 90% of them seen only once. Deletions cut 0 bases from V and 4 bases from J, with 12 bases between. The CDR3 extends over 16 amino acids. Germline V gene sequence: CDR1 LGHDT, CDR2 YNNKEL (reference sequence).

The receptor was derived from a woman aged 40-49 years with COVID-19, enrolled during active disease. Sequenced input: peripheral blood. The J gene is TRBJ2-2, the V gene TRBV3-1 (or the pseudogene TRBV3-2), with D perhaps TRBD1 (5 bases). CDR3 in DNA: TGTGCCAGCAGCCAAGAAATATGGGGCAGCACCGGGGAGCTGTTTTTT. It specifies CASSQEIWGSTGELFF.